Listed here are 18 T cell receptor beta chains from one sample, sequenced in a study of CD8+ T cells in alopecia areata. TCR sequencing used cDNA made by reverse transcription of extracted RNA. Clones were sequenced by immunoSEQ multiplex PCR, and TCRdb holds only the in-frame ones, with some missing. The sample carries 60,000 to 70,000 clones, around half recorded once. Sequencing used CD8+ T cells sorted from blood, obtained at week 0. These receptors all stem from a human donor with alopecia areata.

This clone occurred a few times. The J gene is TRBJ2-3, the V gene TRBV6-6, with 10 bases that match TRBD1. V shed 6 bases and J 4 bases; nucleotides not matched to a gene: 4. There are 14 residues in the CDR3. The germline V gene has CDR1 MNHNY and CDR2 SVGAGI (reference sequence). CDR3 residues: CASSPGQGADTQYF. Here the CDR3 DNA reads TGTGCCAGCAGCCCAGGACAGGGGGCAGATACGCAGTATTTT.

This clone was seen once. This chain links TRBV29-1 with TRBJ1-2; TRBD1 might be the D (6 bases). Germline assignment: CDR1 SQVTM and CDR2 ANQGSEA. V was clipped by 5 bases and J by 6 bases, with 10 bases between them. The CDR3 sequence is 11 residues long. CDR3 amino acids: CSVYRENGYTF. The CDR3 bases are TGCAGCGTTTACAGGGAAAATGGCTACACCTTC.

The table lists this clone with a few counts. This sequence joins TRBV7-9 and TRBJ1-2; no clear D gene. This CDR3 spans 14 amino acids. Germline-derived CDR1 and CDR2 are SEHNR and FQNEAQ (reference sequence). Between the trimmed V and J ends, which lost 5 bases and 4 bases, there was a span of 14 bases. The CDR3 coding sequence is TGTGCCAGCAGCCTTAATTCGGCCCTCTATGGCTACACCTTC. This sequence encodes CASSLNSALYGYTF.

This clone came up many times. The rearrangement links TRBV7-2 to TRBJ2-3; 9 bases align to TRBD2. Trimming at V came to 1 base and at J to 6 bases, leaving 17 bases not matched to a gene. In germline, CDR1 is SGHTA, CDR2 FQGNSA. There are 19 residues in the CDR3. For the CDR3, the DNA is TGTGCCAGCAGCTTAGGTCCCGCACTAGCGGGCCCCGTCGGGGATACGCAGTATTTT. Translated: CASSLGPALAGPVGDTQYF.

The chain employs TRBV5-1 and TRBJ1-5; D perhaps matches TRBD1 (5 bases). CDR3 length equals 14 residues. Germline V lookup: CDR1 SGHRS, CDR2 YFSETQ. Trimming removed 2 bases at V and 1 base at J, with 7 bases between. The CDR3 region is CASSLAGSNQPQHF. The DNA for the CDR3 is TGCGCCAGCAGCTTAGCAGGGAGCAATCAGCCCCAGCATTTT.

This clone was found a few times. This chain links TRBV5-4 with TRBJ2-7, with unresolved D. Deletions cut 9 bases from V and 5 bases from J, with 21 bases between. Per the germline V gene, CDR1 is SGHNT and CDR2 is YYREEE (reference sequence). This CDR3 comprises 14 residues. CDR3: CAISTGQRGDEQYF. CDR3 bases: TGTGCCATCAGTACCGGCCAAAGAGGAGACGAGCAGTACTTC.

The chain couples TRBV6-4 to TRBJ1-1, with TRBD1 as a possible D gene (6 bases). Trimming removed 0 bases from V and 7 bases from J, with 9 bases in between. This CDR3 has 13 amino acids. From germline, CDR1 is MRHNA and CDR2 SNTAGT. The DNA for the CDR3 is TGTGCCAGCAGTGACTCTGAACAGGGTGAAGCTTTCTTT. Its translation: CASSDSEQGEAFF.

This clone was counted a few times. V gene TRBV2 combines with J gene TRBJ1-1, with TRBD1 as a possible D gene (5 bases). Trimming took off 6 bases at V and 0 bases at J, with 14 bases between the two ends. Germline V gives CDR1 SNHLY, CDR2 FYNNEI. This CDR3 comprises 15 residues. This CDR3 is CASSPPGRMNTEAFF. The CDR3 DNA reads TGTGCCAGCAGCCCTCCGGGACGGATGAACACTGAAGCTTTCTTT.

The rearrangement links TRBV5-4 to TRBJ2-7, with 8 nucleotides matching TRBD1. This CDR3 contains 16 residues. Germline V gives CDR1 SGHNT, CDR2 YYREEE (reference sequence). Trimming at V came to 4 bases and at J to 5 bases, leaving 14 bases not matched to a gene. The CDR3 nucleotides are TGTGCCAGCAGCGCCACGACCGGGACAGGTGTCCACGAGCAGTACTTC. As protein: CASSATTGTGVHEQYF.

The chain combines TRBV30 with TRBJ2-1; TRBD1 agrees at 7 bases. Germline CDR1 reads GTSNPN; CDR2 reads SVGIG (reference sequence). J gave up 6 bases and V 1 base, and 6 bases lay outside the gene matches. CDR3 size: 14 residues. CDR3 protein: CAWSEGGAGNEQFF. The DNA for the CDR3 is TGTGCCTGGAGTGAAGGGGGCGCTGGCAATGAGCAGTTCTTC.

V usage is TRBV9 and J usage is TRBJ2-3; D is possibly TRBD2 (6 bases). Germline CDR1 is SGDLS and CDR2 is YYNGEE. CDR3 length: 16 residues. Trimming removed 3 bases from V and 0 bases from J, with 14 bases in between. The CDR3 nucleotides read TGTGCCAGCAGCGCCGGTAGCGGATCTAGCACAGATACGCAGTATTTT. The encoded protein is CASSAGSGSSTDTQYF.

CDR3 DNA: TGTGCCAGCAGTGAATATACACGAAGAGATAACACCGGGGAGCTGTTTTTT. Residues: CASSEYTRRDNTGELFF. The rearrangement joins TRBV25-1 to TRBJ2-2; D is unclear. The V end lost 0 bases, the J end lost 2 bases, and 13 bases lay between the germline ends. The CDR3 length is 17 residues. Germline V gene lookup returns CDR1 MGHDK and CDR2 SYGVNS. Drawing the rest from reference TRBV25-1 and TRBJ2-2, the complete variable domain is EADIYQTPRYLVIGTGKKITLECSQTMGHDKMYWYQQDPGMELHLIHYSYGVNSTEKGDLSSESTVSRIRTEHFPLTLESARPSHTSQYLCASSEYTRRDNTGELFFGEGSRLTVL.

This sequence joins TRBV7-9 and TRBJ2-1, with 13 bases matching TRBD2. CDR1 is SEHNR, CDR2 FQNEAQ, per germline (reference sequence). CDR3 length equals 15 residues. V gave up 5 bases and J gave up 6 bases; unmatched junction bases: 4. The CDR3 nucleotides read TGTGCCAGCAGCCCGACTAGCGGGAGGTTCAATGAGCAGTTCTTC. This translates into CASSPTSGRFNEQFF.

J is TRBJ1-2 and V is TRBV9; a possible D gene is TRBD1 (5 bases). V shed 1 base and J shed 8 bases, with 12 bases lying between them. The germline gives CDR1 SGDLS, CDR2 YYNGEE. The CDR3 length is 13 residues. CDR3 sequence reads: CASSVRTQGGYTF. DNA of the CDR3: TGTGCCAGCAGCGTAAGGACGCAGGGCGGCTACACCTTC.

This sequence joins TRBV29-1 and TRBJ2-1, with D possibly being TRBD1 (5 bases). The V and J ends lost 6 bases and 0 bases respectively, with 12 bases between them. This CDR3 is built from 14 residues. Looked up from germline, CDR1 is SQVTM and CDR2 is ANQGSEA. This CDR3 reads CSVVGVSSYNEQFF. The DNA of the CDR3 is TGCAGCGTGGTAGGGGTCAGCTCCTACAATGAGCAGTTCTTC.

This clone came up a few times. The chain has TRBV30 and TRBJ2-1, with TRBD2 identical over 7 bases. Germline lookup yields CDR1 GTSNPN and CDR2 SVGIG (reference sequence). The J segment lost 7 bases and the V segment lost 0 bases, leaving 9 bases of the junction unmatched. This CDR3 has 15 residues. CDR3 sequence reads: CAWSVRGTGGNEQFF. The CDR3 DNA reads as TGTGCCTGGAGTGTACGTGGGACCGGGGGGAATGAGCAGTTCTTC.

The chain recombines TRBV9 with TRBJ2-1; possibly TRBD2 for D (5 bases). The germline gives CDR1 SGDLS, CDR2 YYNGEE. With 0 bases removed from V and 0 bases from J, the gap between germline ends came to 16 bases. This CDR3 is built from 18 residues. The CDR3 DNA follows: TGTGCCAGCAGCGTAGTGTCTAGCAGCCACGGCTCCTACAATGAGCAGTTCTTC. This gives the protein CASSVVSSSHGSYNEQFF.

This clone was seen more than once but under ten times. The CDR3 DNA reads as TGTGCCAGCAGTGAGAGGGAGATTGGTCAGCCCCAGCATTTT. Amino acids: CASSEREIGQPQHF. The chain uses TRBV28 and TRBJ1-5; the D is unclear. V lost 5 bases to trimming and J lost 6 bases, with 14 bases between them. The CDR3 consists of 14 residues. The germline V gene encodes CDR1 MDHEN and CDR2 SYDVKM.